The 24 T cell receptor beta chains in this list originate from one sample, sequenced in a study of cytomegalovirus exposure and HLA in healthy donors. PCR was performed using 60 Vbeta and 13 Jbeta primers. Here immunoSEQ multiplex PCR was the method, and the copy in TCRdb shows in-frame clones only, minus some. The profile shows 100,000 or so clones, roughly 70% of them singletons. The sequencing sample was made of PBMCs. These receptors were collected from a middle-aged man in good health and CMV-seronegative.

The chain has TRBV14 and TRBJ1-4, with 8 bases aligning to TRBD1. Germline CDR1 is SGHDN and CDR2 is FVKESK. V lost 4 bases to trimming and J lost 7 bases; unmatched junction nucleotides: 8. This CDR3 has 15 residues. CDR3 residues: CASSPWGQAPEKLFF. The DNA for the CDR3 is TGTGCCAGCAGCCCGTGGGGACAGGCGCCTGAAAAACTGTTTTTT.

V is TRBV29-1 and J is TRBJ2-1; TRBD1 might be the D (6 bases). Trimming pared 5 bases from V and 7 bases from J, leaving 15 bases between. The germline V gene has CDR1 SQVTM and CDR2 ANQGSEA. The CDR3 consists of 13 residues. The CDR3: CSVFHLRGNEQFF. The CDR3, as DNA: TGCAGCGTTTTTCACCTCAGGGGAAATGAGCAGTTCTTC.

The V and J genes are TRBV27 and TRBJ1-2; TRBD1 is a possible D gene (6 bases). The CDR3 runs to 14 residues. Deletions cut 11 bases from V and 1 base from J, with 17 bases between. CDR1 and CDR2 (germline): MNHEY, SMNVEV (reference sequence). For the CDR3, the DNA is TGTGCCTGCGGTAGGGCAGGGGTTAACTATGGCTACACCTTC. Its protein product is CACGRAGVNYGYTF.

V is TRBV19 and J is TRBJ2-2; D is unresolved. Germline V lookup: CDR1 LNHDA, CDR2 SQIVND (reference sequence). Trimming took 5 bases from V and 0 from J, leaving 10 bases between them. CDR3 size: 15 residues. CDR3 residues: CASSPNNANTGELFF. In DNA, the CDR3 is TGTGCCAGTAGTCCCAACAACGCGAACACCGGGGAGCTGTTTTTT.

Only a few counts were recorded for this clone. The CDR3 DNA reads TGTGCCAGCAACCCCTCGGGACTATACTACGAGCAGTACTTC. Protein sequence: CASNPSGLYYEQYF. The chain has TRBV6-6 and TRBJ2-7, with 7 nucleotides matching TRBD2. J was trimmed by 3 bases and V by 7 bases; bases with no gene match: 9. The CDR3 runs 14 residues. Germline V gene lookup returns CDR1 MNHNY and CDR2 SVGAGI (reference sequence).

This chain connects TRBV7-2 to TRBJ1-5, with 8 bases aligning to TRBD1. The CDR3 length is 14 residues. CDR1 and CDR2 from the germline V gene are SGHTA and FQGNSA. After removal of 5 bases from V and 5 bases from J, the junction contained 5 bases not matched to a gene. CDR3: CASSPGTGYQPQHF. DNA for the CDR3: TGTGCCAGCAGCCCCGGGACAGGATATCAGCCCCAGCATTTT.

J is TRBJ1-2 and V is TRBV4-1, with TRBD1 as a possible D gene (6 bases). V lost 4 bases and J 2 bases, leaving 8 bases between the germline ends. Germline CDR1 and CDR2: MGHRA and YSYEKL. The CDR3 runs 13 residues. In nucleotides, the CDR3 is TGCGCCAGCAGCCCACAGGGAAACTATGGCTACACCTTC. Its protein product is CASSPQGNYGYTF.

The chain carries TRBV29-1 and TRBJ2-3; tentative D call: TRBD2 (6 bases). This CDR3 spans 15 amino acids. Between the trimmed V and J ends, which lost 6 bases and 4 bases, there was a span of 20 bases. Per the germline V gene, CDR1 is SQVTM and CDR2 is ANQGSEA. CDR3 amino acids: CSVGKDYNSADTQYF. The CDR3 DNA reads as TGCAGCGTGGGAAAGGACTACAATTCAGCAGATACGCAGTATTTT.

The CDR3 bases are TGTGCCAGCAGCTTAGCCCGCACTAGAGCAGATACGCAGTATTTT. It codes for CASSLARTRADTQYF. The chain carries TRBV7-2 and TRBJ2-3, with D possibly being TRBD2 (5 bases). Germline V gene sequence: CDR1 SGHTA, CDR2 FQGNSA. This CDR3 is 15 amino acids long. V gave up 0 bases and J gave up 4 bases, with 11 bases separating them.

This clone was observed once. J is TRBJ2-2 and V is TRBV27, with unresolved D. The V and J ends lost 3 bases and 8 bases respectively, with 13 bases between them. The germline gives CDR1 MNHEY, CDR2 SMNVEV (reference sequence). The CDR3 length is 14 residues. The CDR3, as DNA: TGTGCCAGCAGTTTGAGAGTATTGGTTGGGGAGCTGTTTTTT. Amino acids: CASSLRVLVGELFF.

The genes are TRBV5-4 and TRBJ2-1; 7 bases match TRBD1. The CDR3 is 15 amino acids. The junction had 7 bases not matched to a gene; V was cut back by 0 bases and J by 7 bases. Germline loops: CDR1 SGHNT, CDR2 YYREEE (reference sequence). CDR3 sequence (DNA): TGTGCCAGCAGCTTGGTTATAGGGGGCATGAATGAGCAGTTCTTC. Protein: CASSLVIGGMNEQFF. The variable domain in full, with the rest retrieved from reference TRBV5-4 and TRBJ2-1, is ETGVTQSPTHLIKTRGQQVTLRCSSQSGHNTVSWYQQALGQGPQFIFQYYREEENGRGNFPPRFSGLQFPNYSSELNVNALELDDSALYLCASSLVIGGMNEQFFGPGTRLTVL.

The chain is built from TRBV7-9 and TRBJ2-1; D not resolved. Germline CDR1 SEHNR, CDR2 FQNEAQ (reference sequence). The V end lost 7 bases, the J end lost 0 bases, and 13 bases lay between the germline ends. The CDR3 sequence is 15 residues long. The CDR3 sequence is CASIPLGSSYNEQFF. CDR3 coding DNA: TGTGCCAGCATCCCTTTGGGCAGCTCCTACAATGAGCAGTTCTTC. The full variable domain, completed using reference TRBV7-9 and TRBJ2-1, is DTGVSQNPRHKITKRGQNVTFRCDPISEHNRLYWYRQTLGQGPEFLTYFQNEAQLEKSRLLSDRFSAERPKGSFSTLEIQRTEQGDSAMYLCASIPLGSSYNEQFFGPGTRLTVL.

This chain uses TRBV2 with TRBJ2-5; 9 nucleotides match TRBD2. J gave up 2 bases and V 8 bases, and 6 bases lay outside the gene matches. Germline assignment: CDR1 SNHLY and CDR2 FYNNEI. The CDR3 loop spans 14 amino acids. CDR3 DNA sequence: TGTGCCAGCGTCTCGCTAGCGGGACAAGAGACCCAGTACTTC. Amino acid sequence: CASVSLAGQETQYF. Full variable domain (remainder filled in from reference TRBV2 and TRBJ2-5): EPEVTQTPSHQVTQMGQEVILRCVPISNHLYFYWYRQILGQKVEFLVSFYNNEISEKSEIFDDQFSVERPDGSNFTLKIRSTKLEDSAMYFCASVSLAGQETQYFGPGTRLLVL.

This sequence joins TRBV4-1 and TRBJ2-3; possibly TRBD1 for D (6 bases). Germline values: CDR1 MGHRA, CDR2 YSYEKL. Trimming took off 4 bases at V and 6 bases at J, with 14 bases between the two ends. The CDR3 consists of 14 residues. CDR3 nucleotide sequence: TGCGCCAGCAGCCTAACGAGGGACACGGATACGCAGTATTTT. Translating it yields CASSLTRDTDTQYF.

V is TRBV7-9 and J is TRBJ2-7, with TRBD2 as a possible D gene (5 bases). Germline-derived CDR1 and CDR2 are SEHNR and FQNEAQ (reference sequence). V shed 0 bases and J shed 0 bases, with 12 bases lying between them. CDR3 length equals 16 residues. For the CDR3, the DNA is TGTGCCAGCAGCTTAGCGGGGTCAGGACTCTCCTACGAGCAGTACTTC. It is translated as CASSLAGSGLSYEQYF.

The chain has TRBV10-2 and TRBJ1-1; 7 bases are shared with TRBD1. This CDR3 is 16 amino acids long. With 7 bases clipped from V and 0 bases from J, the junction kept 11 bases outside the gene matches. CDR1 and CDR2 from the germline V gene are WSHSY and SAAADI. CDR3 residues: CASTELKGAMNTEAFF. The CDR3 nucleotides read TGCGCCAGCACTGAATTAAAGGGGGCTATGAACACTGAAGCTTTCTTT.

About this clone itself: The junction differs from germline at one of its ends, possibly a read error. The J gene is TRBJ2-1, the V gene TRBV7-2; 12 bases map to TRBD2. Germline V gene data show CDR1 as SGHTA and CDR2 as FQGNSA. This CDR3 has 17 residues. CDR3 nucleotide sequence: TGTGCCAGCGGCTTAGGGAACCTAGCGGGAGGGCCCGGTGAGCAGTTCTTC. It is translated as CASGLGNLAGGPGEQFF.

The chain recombines TRBV5-1 with TRBJ1-5; TRBD1 matches 10 bases. Per the germline V gene, CDR1 is SGHRS and CDR2 is YFSETQ. CDR3 size: 15 residues. V dropped 3 bases and J dropped 7; count of bases not matched to a gene: 7. The CDR3 reads CASSSTGGINQPQHF. The CDR3 nucleotides read TGCGCCAGCAGCTCGACAGGGGGCATAAACCAGCCCCAGCATTTT.

The chain carries TRBV19 and TRBJ2-1; a possible D gene is TRBD1 (6 bases). V shed 7 bases and J shed 6 bases, with 16 bases lying between them. The CDR3 contains 14 residues. Germline V CDR1 and CDR2: LNHDA, SQIVND (reference sequence). As DNA, the CDR3 is TGTGCCAGTAAGCGACAGGTAAATGTCAATGAGCAGTTCTTC. Its translation is CASKRQVNVNEQFF.

The chain employs TRBV2 and TRBJ2-1; 10 bases are shared with TRBD2. Germline V gives CDR1 SNHLY, CDR2 FYNNEI. The V segment lost 9 bases and the J segment 5 bases; nucleotides outside the gene matches: 1. This CDR3 spans 12 amino acids. As DNA, the CDR3 is TGTGCCAGTGGACTAGCGGACAATGAGCAGTTCTTC. This sequence encodes CASGLADNEQFF.

The V and J genes are TRBV6-6 and TRBJ1-1; D is uncertain. The CDR3 is 11 residues long. V lost 4 bases to trimming and J lost 4 bases, with 4 bases between them. The V gene's germline CDR1 is MNHNY and CDR2 SVGAGI (reference sequence). CDR3 nucleotides: TGTGCCAGCAGTTCTTCCACTGAAGCTTTCTTT. Amino acids: CASSSSTEAFF.

V usage is TRBV6-6 and J usage is TRBJ1-5; D perhaps matches TRBD1 (6 bases). Per germline, CDR1 MNHNY and CDR2 SVGAGI (reference sequence). This CDR3 comprises 14 residues. V was cut by 2 bases and J by 3 bases, with 8 bases left in between. CDR3 in DNA: TGTGCCAGCAGTTACAACAGGGACAATCAGCCCCAGCATTTT. It yields the protein CASSYNRDNQPQHF.

This chain uses TRBV23-1 with TRBJ1-5; TRBD1 matches at 7 bases. TRBV23-1 is classed as an ORF, of uncertain function. V was clipped by 4 bases and J by 0 bases; unmatched bases: 15. CDR3 length equals 19 residues. DNA for the CDR3: TGCGCCAGCAGTCCACGAACGACAGGGAAGGGGGTTAGCAATCAGCCCCAGCATTTT. Residues: CASSPRTTGKGVSNQPQHF.

This chain connects TRBV19 to TRBJ2-2, with 9 bases fitting TRBD1. The CDR3 has 15 amino acids. V lost 6 bases to trimming and J lost 4 bases; unmatched junction nucleotides: 6. The germline gives CDR1 LNHDA, CDR2 SQIVND (reference sequence). In DNA, the CDR3 is TGTGCCAGTAGAAGACAGGGGGGTAGCACCGGGGAGCTGTTTTTT. Residues: CASRRQGGSTGELFF.